What follows are 14 T cell receptor beta chains derived from one specimen sequenced in a study of neurological immune-mediated disorders. TCRdb fed the 5' RACE reads into MiXCR, producing one record per CDR3 protein. Altogether tens of thousands of distinct CDR3 sequences are present, just under 7.5% being singletons, with the ten largest covering approximately 5.7%. Sequenced: CD4+ T cells from blood. The receptor source for this set is a man in his fifties or sixties in good health.

This clonotype has ten or more counts. V gene TRBV5-1 combines with J gene TRBJ2-7; D gene ambiguous. The V gene lost 0 bases and the J gene lost 4 bases, with 11 bases spanning the gap. The germline CDR1 and CDR2 sequences are SGHRS and YFSETQ. The CDR3 length is 14 residues. CDR3 DNA: TGCGCCAGCAGCTTGGGAAAGGGCTATTACGAGCAGTACTTC. Translating gives CASSLGKGYYEQYF. The variable domain in full, with the rest retrieved from reference TRBV5-1 and TRBJ2-7, is KAGVTQTPRYLIKTRGQQVTLSCSPISGHRSVSWYQQTPGQGLQFLFEYFSETQRNKGNFPGRFSGRQFSNSRSEMNVSTLELGDSALYLCASSLGKGYYEQYFGPGTRLTVT.

In its sample, this clonotype was seen many times. The chain links TRBV20-1 to TRBJ2-7; 8 bases map to TRBD1. Germline V gene data show CDR1 as DFQATT and CDR2 as SNEGSKA (reference sequence). J was trimmed by 5 bases and V by 1 base; bases with no gene match: 10. The CDR3 contains 15 residues. CDR3 sequence reads: CSARGYGQGSDEQYF. In DNA form, the CDR3 reads TGCAGTGCTAGAGGCTACGGACAGGGTAGCGACGAGCAGTACTTC.

The sample holds many counts of this clonotype. The chain combines TRBV20-1 with TRBJ2-5; D tentatively reads TRBD1 or TRBD2 (6 bases each). The CDR3 runs to 15 residues. Germline V gene data show CDR1 as DFQATT and CDR2 as SNEGSKA (reference sequence). Trimming stripped 5 bases from V and 2 bases from J, with 18 bases between. CDR3 nucleotide sequence: TGCAGTGCTGGGGGCGGGACGGGAAGGCAAGAGACCCAGTACTTC. It yields the protein CSAGGGTGRQETQYF.

In this sample, this clonotype turned up many times. The chain has TRBV10-3 and TRBJ2-1; 13 bases are a match to TRBD2. Germline assignment: CDR1 ENHRY and CDR2 SYGVKD. With V trimmed by 2 bases and J by 7 bases, 5 bases remained unmatched. This CDR3 has 16 residues. The chain's CDR3 is CAISEGGTSGKNEQFF. DNA for the CDR3: TGTGCCATCAGTGAGGGCGGGACTAGCGGGAAGAATGAGCAGTTCTTC.

In its sample, this clonotype was seen many times. The rearrangement uses TRBV20-1 and TRBJ2-1; possibly TRBD2 for D (5 bases). CDR3 size: 11 residues. V was trimmed by 6 bases and J by 8 bases, leaving 11 bases between them. Germline loops: CDR1 DFQATT, CDR2 SNEGSKA (reference sequence). CDR3 sequence (DNA): TGCAGTGCGAGGAGGTTCGATGAGCAGTTCTTC. This encodes CSARRFDEQFF.

This clonotype was observed many times. V usage is TRBV10-3 and J usage is TRBJ2-7; TRBD1 aligns across 10 bases. V shed 6 bases, J shed 2 bases, and the junction held 16 bases outside the gene matches. The CDR3 is made up of 18 amino acids. From germline, CDR1 is ENHRY and CDR2 SYGVKD. The CDR3: CAISEMAGGTGVTYEQYF. For the CDR3, the DNA is TGTGCCATCAGCGAAATGGCCGGCGGGACAGGGGTTACCTACGAGCAGTACTTC.

At least ten counts were recorded for this clonotype. The chain has TRBV20-1 and TRBJ1-5; 9 positions match TRBD1. This CDR3 contains 16 residues. Germline CDR1 DFQATT, CDR2 SNEGSKA (reference sequence). V was pared by 0 bases and J by 2 bases, with 5 bases of the junction left unmatched. The CDR3: CSARETGQGGNQPQHF. DNA for the CDR3: TGCAGTGCTAGAGAGACGGGACAGGGCGGCAATCAGCCCCAGCATTTT.

This clonotype was seen many times. The rearrangement joins TRBV20-1 to TRBJ2-7; weak D call: TRBD2 (6 bases). Germline values: CDR1 DFQATT, CDR2 SNEGSKA (reference sequence). V shed 1 base and J shed 4 bases, with 8 bases lying between them. This CDR3 is built from 12 residues. DNA for the CDR3: TGCAGTGCTAGAGCCGGGACTTACGAGCAGTACTTC. It is translated as CSARAGTYEQYF.

This clonotype appeared many times. This chain uses TRBV18 with TRBJ2-3; 9 positions agree with TRBD2. V lost 3 bases to trimming and J lost 6 bases; unmatched junction nucleotides: 13. CDR1 is KGHSH and CDR2 is LQKENI in the germline V gene. The CDR3 has 17 residues. The CDR3 DNA reads TGTGCCAGCTCACCTCGACTAGCGGAGCGGGCCTTCGATACGCAGTATTTT. It specifies CASSPRLAERAFDTQYF.

This clonotype appeared many times. The chain links TRBV4-1 to TRBJ2-1; 9 positions match TRBD2. There are 16 residues in the CDR3. Germline lookup yields CDR1 MGHRA and CDR2 YSYEKL. The J segment lost 5 bases and the V segment lost 6 bases, leaving 11 bases of the junction unmatched. DNA of the CDR3: TGCGCCAGCAGTCGATCTGAACTAGCGGGCGACAATGAGCAGTTCTTC. As protein: CASSRSELAGDNEQFF.

This clonotype was observed at least ten times. The V and J genes are TRBV18 and TRBJ2-1, with 8 nucleotides matching TRBD2. This CDR3 is 16 amino acids long. J lost 11 bases, V lost 5 bases, and 17 bases had no gene match. From germline, CDR1 is KGHSH and CDR2 LQKENI. CDR3 in DNA: TGTGCCAGCTCAGCGGGGGGACTAAGGAGTGGGAAACAGCAGTTCTTC. Amino acids: CASSAGGLRSGKQQFF.

This clonotype showed up many times. This chain connects TRBV5-1 to TRBJ2-1, with 8 bases matching TRBD2. In germline, CDR1 is SGHRS, CDR2 YFSETQ. Trimming at V came to 5 bases and at J to 2 bases, leaving 6 bases not matched to a gene. The CDR3 sequence is 15 residues long. CDR3 DNA sequence: TGCGCCAGCAGGGTACCGGGACTAGCCTACAATGAGCAGTTCTTC. This codes for CASRVPGLAYNEQFF.

This clonotype was observed many times. The chain combines TRBV5-6 with TRBJ1-2; weak D call: TRBD1 (6 bases). The V and J ends lost 0 bases and 4 bases respectively, with 10 bases between them. Germline V CDR1 and CDR2: SGHDT, YYEEEE. The CDR3 runs to 14 residues. The CDR3 here is CASSLDRAGYGYTF. In nucleotides, the CDR3 is TGTGCCAGCAGCTTGGACAGGGCGGGCTATGGCTACACCTTC. The complete variable domain, with remaining parts taken from reference TRBV5-6 and TRBJ1-2, reads DAGVTQSPTHLIKTRGQQVTLRCSPKSGHDTVSWYQQALGQGPQFIFQYYEEEERQRGNFPDRFSGHQFPNYSSELNVNALLLGDSALYLCASSLDRAGYGYTFGSGTRLTVV.

This clonotype was detected many times. An end of the junction does not agree with germline; a read error may underlie this. The V call is TRBV7-2, the J call TRBJ2-7; 8 bases align to TRBD2. The germline V gene encodes CDR1 SGHTA and CDR2 FQGNSA. This CDR3 is built from 11 residues. The CDR3 bases are TGTGCCAGCAGCTTAGAAGCGGGAGTCCGCTTC. This translates into CASSLEAGVRF.